The clone carrying this TCR beta chain has just one count. No antigen is known for it. The junction and the germline gene differ at one end; a read error may be behind it. This sample was taken from a study of cytomegalovirus exposure and HLA in healthy donors. Amplification used 60 Vbeta primers and 13 Jbeta primers. In the original workflow: Later reanalysis found roughly 80 million unique TCR beta chains, about 11 million of them shared. The protocol was immunoSEQ multiplex PCR, while the TCRdb copy is restricted to in-frame clones and leaves out a portion. For V, J and clone size, that table is used; D and trimming come from the DNA. The repertoire holds some 120,000 clones, with less than 85% as singletons. Study-wide findings and caveats: Three CMV-associated chains were confirmed in vitro to be specific for CMV antigens. Some TCR beta chains (roughly 150 of them) were listed as cytomegalovirus-associated. Most TCRs appeared rarely, but some public TCRs recurred in many donors.

The TCR originated in a man aged 25 to 45 in good health and CMV-seronegative. Material for sequencing was PBMCs.

The CDR3 reads CASSYRENQPQNF. In nucleotides, the CDR3 is TGTGCCAGCAGTTACAGGGAAAATCAGCCCCAGAATTTT. The chain couples TRBV27 to TRBJ1-5; a possible D gene is TRBD1 (6 bases). The CDR3 runs to 13 residues. The germline V gene has CDR1 MNHEY and CDR2 SMNVEV (reference sequence).